Included here is one TCR beta chain sequence, with context. The data are from a study of technical replicates of blood from a few donors. Trimming pared 0 bases from V and 10 bases from J, leaving 20 bases between. Per germline, CDR1 SGHTS and CDR2 YDEGEE. The CDR3 has 16 residues. Sequencing was performed with immunoSEQ multiplex PCR; in TCRdb, only in-frame clones are kept and a portion is missing. The table includes roughly 81,000 clones, around 97% detected once. The TCR sequence derives from a human donor in good health. Sample: T cells isolated from PBMCs. J is TRBJ2-1 and V is TRBV5-8; the D gene is possibly TRBD2 (6 bases). The CDR3 reads CASSLDQAGGLREQFF. CDR3 nucleotides: TGTGCCAGCAGCTTGGATCAAGCGGGTGGACTAAGAGAGCAGTTCTTC.